This TCR beta chain was profiled in a study of T cell responses to AZD1222 COVID-19 vaccine. The overall study: Pooling was applied to second doses at about 4 or about 12 weeks.

This clone was observed a single time. The antigen remains undetermined. The data were produced by immunoSEQ multiplex PCR, yet TCRdb's version contains in-frame clones alone and is incomplete. The sample consists of some 99,000 clones, about 88% of them appearing once. Regarding the study as a whole: The study found vaccine-associated CD4 TCRs spanning spike, dominant at 160-218 and 743-854. Researchers took repertoire samples only after the peak T cell response had come. Unmutated variant regions are reportedly the target of nearly half of TCRs that are spike-specific.

CDR1 and CDR2 (germline): SGDLS, YYNGEE. J lost 9 bases, V lost 1 base, and 7 bases had no gene match. This CDR3 spans 14 amino acids. The sample in question was peripheral blood, obtained on day 0 of AZD1222 vaccination. The chain joins TRBV9 to TRBJ2-1; 7 bases fit TRBD1. The sequence derives from an adult in good health. The CDR3 here is CASSVIQGNGEQFF. In DNA, the CDR3 is TGTGCCAGCAGCGTAATACAGGGGAACGGTGAGCAGTTCTTC.